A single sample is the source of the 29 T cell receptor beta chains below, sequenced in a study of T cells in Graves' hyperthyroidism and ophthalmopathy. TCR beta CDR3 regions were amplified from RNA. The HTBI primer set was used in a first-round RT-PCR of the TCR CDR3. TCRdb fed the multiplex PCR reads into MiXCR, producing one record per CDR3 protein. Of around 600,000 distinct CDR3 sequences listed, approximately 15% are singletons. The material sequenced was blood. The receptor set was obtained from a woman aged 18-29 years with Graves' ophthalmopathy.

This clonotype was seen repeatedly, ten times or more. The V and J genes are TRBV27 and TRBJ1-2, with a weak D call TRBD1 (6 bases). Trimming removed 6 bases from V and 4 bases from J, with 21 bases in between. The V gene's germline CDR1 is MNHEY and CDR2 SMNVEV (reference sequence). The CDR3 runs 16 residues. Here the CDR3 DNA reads TGTGCCAGCAGGCCCCAAGACGTTACAGGGAGCTATGGCTACACCTTC. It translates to CASRPQDVTGSYGYTF.

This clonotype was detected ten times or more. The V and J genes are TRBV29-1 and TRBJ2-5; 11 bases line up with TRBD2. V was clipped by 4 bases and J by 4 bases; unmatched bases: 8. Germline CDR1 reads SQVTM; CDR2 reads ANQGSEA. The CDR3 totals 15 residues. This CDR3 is CSVGGIAGGLETQYF. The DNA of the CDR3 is TGCAGCGTTGGAGGGATAGCGGGAGGGTTAGAGACCCAGTACTTC.

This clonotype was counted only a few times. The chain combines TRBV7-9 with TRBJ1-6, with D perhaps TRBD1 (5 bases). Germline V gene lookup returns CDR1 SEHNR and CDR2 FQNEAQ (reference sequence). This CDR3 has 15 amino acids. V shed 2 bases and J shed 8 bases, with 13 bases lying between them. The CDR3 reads CASSLRDGWDSPLHF. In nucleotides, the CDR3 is TGTGCCAGCAGCTTAAGGGACGGGTGGGATTCACCCCTCCACTTT.

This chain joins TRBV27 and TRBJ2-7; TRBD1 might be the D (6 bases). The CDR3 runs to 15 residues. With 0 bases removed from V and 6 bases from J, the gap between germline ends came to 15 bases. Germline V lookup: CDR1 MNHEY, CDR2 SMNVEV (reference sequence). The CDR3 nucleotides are TGTGCCAGCAGTTTATCCCTATACAGGGATCCCGAGCAGTACTTC. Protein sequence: CASSLSLYRDPEQYF.

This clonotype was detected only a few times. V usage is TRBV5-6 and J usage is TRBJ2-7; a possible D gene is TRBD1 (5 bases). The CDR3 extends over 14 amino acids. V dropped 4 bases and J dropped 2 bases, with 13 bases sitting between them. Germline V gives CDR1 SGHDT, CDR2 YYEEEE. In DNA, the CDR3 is TGTGCCAGCAGCACCCCGACAGTCCCCTACGAGCAGTACTTC. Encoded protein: CASSTPTVPYEQYF. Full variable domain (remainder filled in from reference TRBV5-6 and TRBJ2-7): DAGVTQSPTHLIKTRGQQVTLRCSPKSGHDTVSWYQQALGQGPQFIFQYYEEEERQRGNFPDRFSGHQFPNYSSELNVNALLLGDSALYLCASSTPTVPYEQYFGPGTRLTVT.

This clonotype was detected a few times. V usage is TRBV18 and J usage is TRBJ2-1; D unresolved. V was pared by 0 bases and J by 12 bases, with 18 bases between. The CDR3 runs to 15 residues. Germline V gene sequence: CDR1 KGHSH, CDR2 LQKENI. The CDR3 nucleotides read TGTGCCAGCTCACCACCGAGTTCAAGCCTAGTTGGGCAGTTCTTC. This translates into CASSPPSSSLVGQFF.

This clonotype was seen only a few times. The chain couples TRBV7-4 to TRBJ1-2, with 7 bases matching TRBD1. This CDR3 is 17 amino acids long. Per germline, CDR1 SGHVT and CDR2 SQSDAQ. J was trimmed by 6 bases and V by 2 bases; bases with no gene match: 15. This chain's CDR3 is CASSLTRGLQGGNGYTF. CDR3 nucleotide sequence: TGTGCCAGCAGCTTAACGAGGGGGCTACAGGGAGGCAATGGCTACACCTTC.

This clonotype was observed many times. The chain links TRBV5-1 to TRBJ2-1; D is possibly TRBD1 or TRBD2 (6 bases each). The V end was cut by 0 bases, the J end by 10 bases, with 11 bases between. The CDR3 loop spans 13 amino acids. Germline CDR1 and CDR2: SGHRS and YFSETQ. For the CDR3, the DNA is TGCGCCAGCAGCTTGGAGGGGGGATCCGAGCAGTTCTTC. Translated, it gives CASSLEGGSEQFF.

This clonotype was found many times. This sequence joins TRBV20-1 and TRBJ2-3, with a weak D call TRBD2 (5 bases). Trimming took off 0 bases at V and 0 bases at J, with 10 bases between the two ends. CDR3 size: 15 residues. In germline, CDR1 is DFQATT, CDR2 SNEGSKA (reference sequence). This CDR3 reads CSARDSRTSTDTQYF. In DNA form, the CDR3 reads TGCAGTGCTAGAGATTCGCGGACTAGCACAGATACGCAGTATTTT.

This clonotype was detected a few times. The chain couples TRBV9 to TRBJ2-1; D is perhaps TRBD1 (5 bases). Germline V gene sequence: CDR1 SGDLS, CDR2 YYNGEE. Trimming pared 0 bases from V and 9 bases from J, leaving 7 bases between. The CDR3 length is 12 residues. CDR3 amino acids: CASSVVGREQFF. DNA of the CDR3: TGTGCCAGCAGCGTAGTGGGGCGTGAGCAGTTCTTC.

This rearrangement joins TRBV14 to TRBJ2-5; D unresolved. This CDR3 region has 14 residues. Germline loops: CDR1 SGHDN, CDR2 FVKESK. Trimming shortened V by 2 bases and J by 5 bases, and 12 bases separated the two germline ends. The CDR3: CASSQISSWETQYF. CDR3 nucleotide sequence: TGTGCCAGCAGCCAAATATCAAGCTGGGAGACCCAGTACTTC.

The CDR3 DNA sequence: TGTGCCAGCAGCGTAGACGATGGCCCGGAAGGGTTCTTC. Its protein is CASSVDDGPEGFF. The chain joins TRBV13 to TRBJ2-1; no clear D gene. The CDR3 runs to 13 residues. The V end lost 5 bases, the J end lost 15 bases, and 20 bases lay between the germline ends. Germline values: CDR1 PRHDT, CDR2 FYEKMQ (reference sequence).

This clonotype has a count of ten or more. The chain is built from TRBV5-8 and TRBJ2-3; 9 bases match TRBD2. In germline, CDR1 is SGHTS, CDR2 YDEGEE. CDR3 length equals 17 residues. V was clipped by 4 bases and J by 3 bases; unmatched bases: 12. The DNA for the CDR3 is TGTGCCAGCAGCCCGTCGCCCACTAGCGGGTCAACAGATACGCAGTATTTT. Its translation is CASSPSPTSGSTDTQYF.

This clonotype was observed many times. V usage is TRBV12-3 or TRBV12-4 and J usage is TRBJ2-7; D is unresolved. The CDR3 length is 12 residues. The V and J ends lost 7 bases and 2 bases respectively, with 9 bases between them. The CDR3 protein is CASTYYTYEQYF. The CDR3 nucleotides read TGTGCCAGCACCTATTATACCTACGAGCAGTACTTC.

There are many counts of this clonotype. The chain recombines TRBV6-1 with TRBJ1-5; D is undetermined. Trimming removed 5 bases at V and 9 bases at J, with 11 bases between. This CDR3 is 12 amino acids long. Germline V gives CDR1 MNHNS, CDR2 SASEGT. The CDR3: CASSPRPWPQHF. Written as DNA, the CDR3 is TGTGCCAGCAGTCCGAGGCCTTGGCCCCAGCATTTT.

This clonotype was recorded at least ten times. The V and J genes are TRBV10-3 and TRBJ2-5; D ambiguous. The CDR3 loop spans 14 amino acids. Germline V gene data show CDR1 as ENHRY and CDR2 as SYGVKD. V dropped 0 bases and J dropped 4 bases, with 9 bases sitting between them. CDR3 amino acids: CAISESRNGETQYF. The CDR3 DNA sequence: TGTGCCATCAGTGAGTCGAGGAACGGAGAGACCCAGTACTTC.

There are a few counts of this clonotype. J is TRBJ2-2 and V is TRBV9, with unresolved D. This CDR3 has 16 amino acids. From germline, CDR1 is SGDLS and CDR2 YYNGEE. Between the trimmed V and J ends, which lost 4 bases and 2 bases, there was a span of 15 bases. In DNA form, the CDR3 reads TGTGCCAGCAGCACCTACGGGCACCCAAACACCGGGGAGCTGTTTTTT. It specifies CASSTYGHPNTGELFF.

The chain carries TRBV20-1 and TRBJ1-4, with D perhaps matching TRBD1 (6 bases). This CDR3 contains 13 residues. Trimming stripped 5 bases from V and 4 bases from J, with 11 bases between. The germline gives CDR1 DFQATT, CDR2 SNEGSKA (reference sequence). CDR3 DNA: TGCAGTGCTGAGGACAGCTTTAATGAAAAACTGTTTTTT. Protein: CSAEDSFNEKLFF.

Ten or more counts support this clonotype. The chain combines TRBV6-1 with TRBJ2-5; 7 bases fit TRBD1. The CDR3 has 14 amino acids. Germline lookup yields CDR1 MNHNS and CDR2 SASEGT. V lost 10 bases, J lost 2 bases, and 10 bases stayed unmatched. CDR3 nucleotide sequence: TGTGCCACCTCGTCGGGACAGCAACAAGAGACCCAGTACTTC. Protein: CATSSGQQQETQYF.

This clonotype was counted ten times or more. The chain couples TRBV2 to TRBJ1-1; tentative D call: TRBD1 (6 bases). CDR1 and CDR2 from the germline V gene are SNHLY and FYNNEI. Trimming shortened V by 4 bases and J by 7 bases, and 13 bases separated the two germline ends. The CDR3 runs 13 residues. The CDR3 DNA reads TGTGCCAGCAGTGGACAGGCTAGGAATGAAGCTTTCTTT. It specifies CASSGQARNEAFF.

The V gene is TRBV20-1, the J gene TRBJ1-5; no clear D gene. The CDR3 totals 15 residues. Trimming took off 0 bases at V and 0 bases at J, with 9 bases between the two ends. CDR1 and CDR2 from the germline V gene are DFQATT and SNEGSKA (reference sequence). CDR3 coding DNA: TGCAGTGCTAGAGAGAGCCCAAATAGCAATCAGCCCCAGCATTTT. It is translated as CSARESPNSNQPQHF.

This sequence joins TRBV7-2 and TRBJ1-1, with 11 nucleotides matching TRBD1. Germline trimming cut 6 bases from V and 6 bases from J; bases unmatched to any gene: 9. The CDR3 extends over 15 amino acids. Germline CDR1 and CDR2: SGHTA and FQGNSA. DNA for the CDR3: TGTGCCAGCAGTCCGGACAGGGGGCATATCTCTGAAGCTTTCTTT. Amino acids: CASSPDRGHISEAFF.

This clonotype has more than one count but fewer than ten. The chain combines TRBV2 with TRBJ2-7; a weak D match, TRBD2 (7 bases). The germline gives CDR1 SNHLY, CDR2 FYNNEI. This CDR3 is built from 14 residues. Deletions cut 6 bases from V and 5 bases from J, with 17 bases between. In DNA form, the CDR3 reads TGTGCCAGCAGCTCGGCGGGGGCGAGGAACGAGCAGTACTTC. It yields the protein CASSSAGARNEQYF. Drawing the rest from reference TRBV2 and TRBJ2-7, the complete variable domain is EPEVTQTPSHQVTQMGQEVILRCVPISNHLYFYWYRQILGQKVEFLVSFYNNEISEKSEIFDDQFSVERPDGSNFTLKIRSTKLEDSAMYFCASSSAGARNEQYFGPGTRLTVT.

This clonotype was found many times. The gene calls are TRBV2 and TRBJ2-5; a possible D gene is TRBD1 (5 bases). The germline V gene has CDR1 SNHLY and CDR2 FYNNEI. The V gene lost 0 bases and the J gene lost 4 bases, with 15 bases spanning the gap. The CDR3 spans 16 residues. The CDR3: CASSEARPGIGETQYF. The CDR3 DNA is TGTGCCAGCAGTGAAGCGAGGCCAGGGATCGGAGAGACCCAGTACTTC.

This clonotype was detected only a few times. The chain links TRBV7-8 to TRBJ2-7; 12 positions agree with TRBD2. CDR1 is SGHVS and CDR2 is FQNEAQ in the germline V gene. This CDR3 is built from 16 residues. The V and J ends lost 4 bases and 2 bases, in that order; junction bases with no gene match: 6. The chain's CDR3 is CASSSIRTSGTYEQYF. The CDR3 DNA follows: TGTGCCAGCAGCTCCATCAGGACTAGCGGGACCTACGAGCAGTACTTC.

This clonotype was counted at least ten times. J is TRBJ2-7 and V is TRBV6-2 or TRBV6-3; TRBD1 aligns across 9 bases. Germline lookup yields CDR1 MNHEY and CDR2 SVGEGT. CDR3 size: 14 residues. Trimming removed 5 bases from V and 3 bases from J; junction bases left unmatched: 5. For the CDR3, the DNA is TGTGCCAGCAGTAAGACAGGGGGAGTCTACGAGCAGTACTTC. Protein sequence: CASSKTGGVYEQYF.

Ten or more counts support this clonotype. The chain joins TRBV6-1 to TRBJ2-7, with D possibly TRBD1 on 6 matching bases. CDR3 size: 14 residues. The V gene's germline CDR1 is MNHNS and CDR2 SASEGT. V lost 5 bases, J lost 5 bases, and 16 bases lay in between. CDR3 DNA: TGTGCCAGCAGTAAGGGACAAGGGGTAAACGAGCAGTACTTC. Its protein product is CASSKGQGVNEQYF.

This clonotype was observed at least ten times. CDR3 bases: TGTGCCAGCAGCTTAGTGTGGTTAGAAGAGACCCAGTACTTC. Protein: CASSLVWLEETQYF. The chain employs TRBV7-2 and TRBJ2-5; no clear D. CDR3 size: 14 residues. Germline-derived CDR1 and CDR2 are SGHTA and FQGNSA. V was trimmed by 1 base and J by 3 bases, leaving 9 bases between them.

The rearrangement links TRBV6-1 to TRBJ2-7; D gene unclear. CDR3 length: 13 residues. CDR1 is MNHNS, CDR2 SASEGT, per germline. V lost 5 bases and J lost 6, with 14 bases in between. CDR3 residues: CASSYSGRFEQYF. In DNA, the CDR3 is TGTGCCAGCAGTTACTCAGGCCGTTTCGAGCAGTACTTC.